These T cell receptor beta chains were read from a single sample in a study of vaccination and CD4 T cells after COVID-19. Their antigens remain unidentified. From the PCR reads, TCRdb called clonotypes with MiXCR, one entry per CDR3 protein. There are about 20,000 distinct CDR3 sequences in the sample; about 45% occur only once, and about 14% lies in the top ten. The material sequenced was CD4+ T cells from blood, cultured in vitro. These receptors all stem from a human donor who had recovered from COVID-19. The conserved cysteine and the conserved F or W are not part of the CDR3 here. Each record gives: J gene, V gene, clone size, CDR3 length, CDR3 protein. Only part of the rows carry a size: once, few, many, or a class if the clone is expanded.

>TRBJ1-2|TRBV7-9|few|11
ASSLRADVGYT
>TRBJ1-1|TRBV10-2|NA|14
ASSESAAEANTEAF
>TRBJ1-2|TRBV5-1|few|13
ASRPEGASLIGYT
>TRBJ2-1|TRBV7-9|NA|14
ASSFDGDRGLHEQF
>TRBJ2-3|TRBV6-1|NA|14
ASSDYSGPDTDTQY
>TRBJ1-1|TRBV28|NA|12
ASSPWTENTEAF
>TRBJ1-3|TRBV20-1|few|10
SARTGGNTIY
>TRBJ2-5|TRBV6-4|few|16
ASSNPGTSGGVEETQY
>TRBJ2-4|TRBV7-8|NA|15
ASSLGGQTQAKNIQY
>TRBJ1-1|TRBV6-1|large|11
ASSESGWGEAF
>TRBJ2-2|TRBV19|NA|13
ATEARDRNTGELF
>TRBJ2-7|TRBV19|few|13
ASSDPGTSPYEQY
>TRBJ2-7|TRBV5-4|NA|11
ASSLADRYEQY
>TRBJ1-2|TRBV5-1|NA|12
ASSLESGSHGYT
>TRBJ1-2|TRBV6-1|NA|12
ASNRQGQGNGYT
>TRBJ2-1|TRBV6-5|NA|13
ASSSGGSPNNEQF
>TRBJ1-2|TRBV7-9|few|12
ASTFPPVWYGYT
>TRBJ2-7|TRBV20-1|NA|13
SASPLAGGPYEQY
>TRBJ1-5|TRBV2|few|13
ASSWGQGSNQPQH
>TRBJ2-1|TRBV2|NA|12
ASSQEQGRWEQF
>TRBJ2-7|TRBV12-3/TRBV12-4|NA|11
ASSFAQGNEQY
>TRBJ1-1|TRBV19|NA|14
ASSARLGPKNTEAF
>TRBJ2-6|TRBV10-1|once|17
ASSESGLAENSGANVLT
>TRBJ2-1|TRBV28|NA|14
VSGTSGRFRPHEQF
>TRBJ2-1|TRBV28|NA|10
ASSLLRTSEF
>TRBJ1-3|TRBV6-5|NA|10
ASSLAPGTIY
>TRBJ2-5|TRBV28|few|11
ATKDRGRETQY
>TRBJ1-6|TRBV2|few|11
ASRDDKDSPLH
>TRBJ1-4|TRBV6-1|NA|12
ASWMGQGHEKLF
>TRBJ1-6|TRBV27|few|13
ASSLFDQVESPLH
>TRBJ2-6|TRBV6-1|few|11
ASGGSGANVLT
>TRBJ2-7|TRBV5-4|NA|13
ASSSRDRGLYEQY
>TRBJ2-3|TRBV5-1|NA|11
ASSLEGTGLQY
>TRBJ1-2|TRBV11-3|NA|11
ASSSEGTYGYT
>TRBJ1-2|TRBV7-2|NA|11
ASSFFRSYGYT
>TRBJ2-7|TRBV20-1|NA|11
SASERADGEQY
>TRBJ1-4|TRBV27|NA|12
ASSPRGTGEKLF
>TRBJ2-3|TRBV5-4|NA|11
ASSIQGTDTQY
>TRBJ2-5|TRBV7-6|NA|13
ASSLVGTSWETQY
>TRBJ2-5|TRBV7-9|few|13
ASSLFRTARETQY
>TRBJ2-6|TRBV28|NA|15
ASISGGLSSGANVLT
>TRBJ1-4|TRBV19|few|12
ASSISGWNEKLF
>TRBJ1-6|TRBV20-1|few|12
SARQGQINSPLH
>TRBJ2-2|TRBV7-2|NA|13
ASSLQTGSTGELF
>TRBJ2-5|TRBV6-5|NA|12
ASSYGGDWKTQY
>TRBJ1-2|TRBV29-1|NA|11
SVAPRHNYGYT
>TRBJ1-6|TRBV20-1|NA|16
SASDRGRRRSYNSPLH
>TRBJ1-2|TRBV6-1|NA|11
ASSEAPTDGYT
>TRBJ2-1|TRBV6-2/TRBV6-3|NA|14
ASSSRGQSSYNEQF
>TRBJ2-7|TRBV19|NA|13
ASRTSGSHPGEQY
>TRBJ1-2|TRBV21-1|few|16
ASSKGRYVQQANYGYT
>TRBJ2-1|TRBV20-1|once|13
SAQDPGQALNEQF
>TRBJ2-5|TRBV20-1|few|12
SALDRLTQETQY
>TRBJ2-4|TRBV4-2|NA|11
ASSQALGNIQY
>TRBJ2-2|TRBV20-1|NA|13
SAIVASRNTGELF